This T cell receptor beta chain emerged from a study of CD8 T cells in Susac syndrome. Random hexamers primed reverse transcription of roughly 0.5 to 1 ug RNA. TCR beta CDR3 was amplified by immunoSEQ covering 54 Vbeta and 13 Jbeta. Each CDR3 protein is one row after TCRdb ran MiXCR on the immunoSEQ multiplex PCR reads. The sample lists around 230,000 distinct CDR3 sequences; approximately 95% were seen once. From blood CD8+ and CD4+ T cells, the TCR beta chain was sequenced. The authors negatively isolated CD8+ and CD4+ T cells and FACS-enriched TEMRA cells. This CDR3 comprises 18 residues. V lost 1 base to trimming and J lost 5 bases; unmatched junction nucleotides: 12. CDR1 is LNHNV and CDR2 is YYDKDF in the germline V gene (reference sequence).

This clonotype was obtained from a human donor with multiple sclerosis. The chain employs TRBV15 and TRBJ1-5, with 9 bases fitting TRBD1. The sample comprised CD4+ T cells from PBMCs. The CDR3 sequence is CATSRGGGDRALDQPQHF. The CDR3 nucleotides are TGTGCCACCAGCAGAGGAGGTGGGGACAGGGCTTTGGATCAGCCCCAGCATTTT.